What follows are 17 T cell receptor beta chains derived from one specimen sequenced in a study of graft-versus-host responses after intestinal transplantation listed by TCRdb under 2021. No cognate antigen is known for these TCRs. Taken with the paper, the label for time point translates to: cells obtained before transplantation from donor or recipient. Receptor libraries were prepared by the immunoSEQ multiplex PCR assay. Entries here come from immuneACCESS through TCRdb and include only in-frame sequences with V and J called. Some clones fail to appear in such tables; in the studies checked, an unresolved V gene covers under half of the shortfall, and the cause of the remainder is unknown. The sample table holds about 130,000 clones, of which nearly 95% were seen once. 0.19% of the sample rests with the top ten. Sequencing used unstimulated CD4+ T cells sorted from spleen or lymph node cells, obtained before intestinal transplant. The receptors shown here come from a human donor who received an intestinal transplant.

This chain uses TRBV28 with TRBJ2-3; 12 positions match TRBD1. The CDR3 has 20 amino acids. Per the germline V gene, CDR1 is MDHEN and CDR2 is SYDVKM. J lost 6 bases, V lost 6 bases, and 22 bases had no gene match. CDR3 coding DNA: TGTGCCAGCAGGGGCTGGGGTATGGGACAGGGGGCTCTAGCCGAGGATACGCAGTATTTT. Encoded protein: CASRGWGMGQGALAEDTQYF.

DNA of the CDR3: TGTGCCAGCAGCTTAGAATCCGGGGAGCTGTTTTTT. Amino acid sequence: CASSLESGELFF. The chain has TRBV11-3 and TRBJ2-2, with D uncertain. The CDR3 has 12 amino acids. Deletions cut 0 bases from V and 6 bases from J, with 2 bases between. The germline gives CDR1 SGHNT, CDR2 YENEEA. Full variable domain (remainder filled in from reference TRBV11-3 and TRBJ2-2): EAGVVQSPRYKIIEKKQPVAFWCNPISGHNTLYWYLQNLGQGPELLIRYENEEAVDDSQLPKDRFSAERLKGVDSTLKIQPAELGDSAVYLCASSLESGELFFGEGSRLTVL.

The chain combines TRBV27 with TRBJ1-4, with 7 bases fitting TRBD1. The CDR3 loop spans 16 amino acids. Germline CDR1 and CDR2: MNHEY and SMNVEV (reference sequence). With V trimmed by 1 base and J by 10 bases, 12 bases remained unmatched. Written as DNA, the CDR3 is TGTGCCAGCAGTTTATTAGGGGGCGCGGTCCAAGCAAAACTGTTTTTT. Encoded protein: CASSLLGGAVQAKLFF.

The V call is TRBV19, the J call TRBJ1-1; 9 bases align to TRBD1. V lost 11 bases and J lost 8; bases outside the gene matches: 6. From germline, CDR1 is LNHDA and CDR2 SQIVND (reference sequence). CDR3 size: 11 residues. The CDR3 reads CAVGQGREAFF. DNA of the CDR3: TGTGCCGTAGGACAGGGGCGAGAAGCTTTCTTT. The complete variable domain, with remaining parts taken from reference TRBV19 and TRBJ1-1, reads DGGITQSPKYLFRKEGQNVTLSCEQNLNHDAMYWYRQDPGQGLRLIYYSQIVNDFQKGDIAEGYSVSREKKESFPLTVTSAQKNPTAFYLCAVGQGREAFFGQGTRLTVV.

This clone has a single count. The chain has TRBV6-1 and TRBJ1-4, with 8 bases fitting TRBD1. The germline gives CDR1 MNHNS, CDR2 SASEGT. The CDR3 is 15 residues long. The junction had 2 bases not matched to a gene; V was cut back by 4 bases and J by 1 base. The CDR3 protein is CASSVDRGTNEKLFF. CDR3 nucleotide sequence: TGTGCCAGCAGTGTCGACAGGGGAACTAATGAAAAACTGTTTTTT.

CDR3 residues: CASSEMGGARQGQETQYF. CDR3 DNA sequence: TGTGCCAGCAGTGAAATGGGGGGCGCCAGACAGGGCCAAGAGACCCAGTACTTC. This chain links TRBV6-1 with TRBJ2-5; TRBD1 might be the D (7 bases). Germline V gene sequence: CDR1 MNHNS, CDR2 SASEGT. The germline V and J ends were trimmed by 2 bases and 1 base, with 20 bases remaining between them. The CDR3 runs 18 residues.

The genes are TRBV4-1 and TRBJ1-5; weak D call: TRBD1 (6 bases). The CDR3 extends over 14 amino acids. Germline-derived CDR1 and CDR2 are MGHRA and YSYEKL. The V and J ends lost 7 bases and 7 bases respectively, with 17 bases between them. CDR3 loop: CASTTTPGDQPQHF. The CDR3 DNA sequence: TGCGCCAGCACCACAACCCCAGGGGACCAGCCCCAGCATTTT.

This chain connects TRBV2 to TRBJ1-2; D is possibly TRBD1 (5 bases). CDR3 length: 14 amino acids. Trimming pared 6 bases from V and 1 base from J, leaving 12 bases between. Germline assignment: CDR1 SNHLY and CDR2 FYNNEI. The CDR3 DNA is TGTGCCAGCAGCGCTGACAGTTTTAACTATGGCTACACCTTC. It encodes CASSADSFNYGYTF. Supplemented by reference TRBV2 and TRBJ1-2, the full variable domain reads EPEVTQTPSHQVTQMGQEVILRCVPISNHLYFYWYRQILGQKVEFLVSFYNNEISEKSEIFDDQFSVERPDGSNFTLKIRSTKLEDSAMYFCASSADSFNYGYTFGSGTRLTVV.

J is TRBJ2-2 and V is TRBV28; 13 nucleotides agree with TRBD2. Germline V lookup: CDR1 MDHEN, CDR2 SYDVKM. The CDR3 contains 16 residues. With 6 bases clipped from V and 4 bases from J, the junction kept 5 bases outside the gene matches. The CDR3 DNA reads TGTGCCAGCAGACTAGCGGGAGGGCCGAGCACCGGGGAGCTGTTTTTT. Translating gives CASRLAGGPSTGELFF. The complete variable domain, with remaining parts taken from reference TRBV28 and TRBJ2-2, reads DVKVTQSSRYLVKRTGEKVFLECVQDMDHENMFWYRQDPGLGLRLIYFSYDVKMKEKGDIPEGYSVSREKKERFSLILESASTNQTSMYLCASRLAGGPSTGELFFGEGSRLTVL.

This CDR3 reads CASSALGTAGTQYF. The CDR3 DNA is TGTGCCAGCAGCGCATTGGGGACAGCAGGGACCCAGTACTTC. The genes are TRBV28 and TRBJ2-5, with 7 positions matching TRBD1. The germline gives CDR1 MDHEN, CDR2 SYDVKM. V lost 6 bases, J lost 7 bases, and 11 bases stayed unmatched. The CDR3 loop spans 14 amino acids.

The rearrangement links TRBV30 to TRBJ2-3, with no clear D. CDR1 and CDR2 (germline): GTSNPN, SVGIG (reference sequence). There are 11 residues in the CDR3. V dropped 2 bases and J dropped 5 bases, with 5 bases sitting between them. CDR3 amino acids: CAWSLGDTQYF. Here the CDR3 DNA reads TGTGCCTGGAGTTTGGGAGATACGCAGTATTTT. Together with reference TRBV30 and TRBJ2-3, the CDR3 gives the full variable domain: SQTIHQWPATLVQPVGSPLSLECTVEGTSNPNLYWYRQAAGRGLQLLFYSVGIGQISSEVPQNLSASRPQDRQFILSSKKLLLSDSGFYLCAWSLGDTQYFGPGTRLTVL.

The chain employs TRBV27 and TRBJ1-2; D gene ambiguous. Trimming pared 2 bases from V and 4 bases from J, leaving 11 bases between. The germline CDR1 and CDR2 sequences are MNHEY and SMNVEV (reference sequence). This CDR3 has 14 amino acids. CDR3: CASSLGGGGYGYTF. DNA of the CDR3: TGTGCCAGCAGTTTAGGTGGAGGAGGCTATGGCTACACCTTC.

V usage is TRBV6-1 and J usage is TRBJ2-7; no firm D call. Germline V CDR1 and CDR2: MNHNS, SASEGT. This CDR3 contains 14 residues. V dropped 10 bases and J dropped 2 bases, with 18 bases sitting between them. CDR3 nucleotide sequence: TGTGCCACCTCACGGAGCTCTCTAGCCTACGAGCAGTACTTC. It translates to CATSRSSLAYEQYF.

The genes are TRBV4-1 and TRBJ2-3, with 9 positions matching TRBD2. The CDR3 extends over 19 amino acids. CDR1 and CDR2 from the germline V gene are MGHRA and YSYEKL. Unmatched junction bases numbered 18, after V lost 4 bases and J lost 4 bases. CDR3 DNA sequence: TGCGCCAGCAGCCTAGGGTTGGTAGCGGGAGTCCCTCGGTCAGATACGCAGTATTTT. Amino acid sequence: CASSLGLVAGVPRSDTQYF.

This clone was detected once. The chain recombines TRBV29-1 with TRBJ1-4; D unresolved. Trimming removed 3 bases from V and 4 bases from J, with 3 bases in between. This CDR3 has 11 residues. Germline assignment: CDR1 SQVTM and CDR2 ANQGSEA. The CDR3 sequence: CSVDYNEKLFF. For the CDR3, the DNA is TGCAGCGTTGACTATAATGAAAAACTGTTTTTT.

The chain uses TRBV30 and TRBJ2-3; TRBD2 aligns across 10 bases. The CDR3 loop spans 14 amino acids. Germline V gene lookup returns CDR1 GTSNPN and CDR2 SVGIG (reference sequence). V shed 5 bases and J 4 bases; nucleotides not matched to a gene: 6. The CDR3 sequence: CAWSLSGRADTQYF. DNA of the CDR3: TGTGCCTGGTCCCTGAGCGGGAGGGCAGATACGCAGTATTTT.

The chain uses TRBV15 and TRBJ2-5; 7 positions match TRBD1. This CDR3 has 14 residues. CDR1 is LNHNV and CDR2 is YYDKDF in the germline V gene (reference sequence). The V segment lost 0 bases and the J segment 4 bases; nucleotides outside the gene matches: 2. In DNA, the CDR3 is TGTGCCACCAGCAGAGATGACAGGGCAGAGACCCAGTACTTC. This codes for CATSRDDRAETQYF.